This T cell receptor beta chain stems from a study of response to subunit inactivated influenza vaccine. This clonotype was seen a handful of times. Its target is not known. Study-level results: Authors suggested each seasonal flu vaccination may recruit only limited numbers of new T cells.

MiXCR, run by TCRdb on the RT-PCR reads, gives a single entry per CDR3 protein. Among around 580,000 distinct CDR3 sequences listed, 10% to 15% were seen once. CDR1 and CDR2 from the germline V gene are SQVTM and ANQGSEA. This CDR3 comprises 15 residues. V gave up 6 bases and J gave up 1 base; unmatched junction bases: 6. This receptor was taken from a man in his forties or fifties who received an inactivated influenza vaccine. The specimen comprised PBMCs from blood, sampled on the day of vaccination. The rearrangement uses TRBV29-1 and TRBJ2-3, with 11 bases matching TRBD2. CDR3 DNA: TGCAGCGTCAAAATACTAGCGGGGGGCACAGATACGCAGTATTTT. It codes for CSVKILAGGTDTQYF.